One and the same sample provided the 5 T cell receptor beta chains below, sequenced in a study of cytomegalovirus exposure and HLA in healthy donors. Use of 60 Vbeta and 13 Jbeta primers characterized the PCR. Profiling relied on immunoSEQ multiplex PCR, and the TCRdb table lists in-frame clones only, not all of them. The table lists roughly 120,000 clones, 80% to 85% of them singletons. Sequenced sample: PBMCs. These receptors were collected from a woman in her 30s in good health and CMV-seronegative.

Notes on this clone: This sample also contains other DNA sequences that code for the same CDR3. This sequence joins TRBV6-1 and TRBJ1-1, with D hard to call. The length of the CDR3 is 13 residues. Germline CDR1 reads MNHNS; CDR2 reads SASEGT. Trimming took off 3 bases at V and 1 base at J, with 6 bases between the two ends. The CDR3 spells CASSDLRNTEAFF. DNA of the CDR3: TGTGCCAGCAGTGACCTGAGGAACACTGAAGCTTTCTTT.

The chain links TRBV5-1 to TRBJ2-1; D is unresolved. The CDR3 loop spans 12 amino acids. Germline CDR1 is SGHRS and CDR2 is YFSETQ. Trimming removed 2 bases from V and 8 bases from J, with 8 bases in between. The CDR3 is CASSLLFDEQFF. As DNA, the CDR3 is TGCGCCAGCAGCTTACTTTTTGATGAGCAGTTCTTC.

The gene calls are TRBV5-4 and TRBJ2-5, with 9 bases aligning to TRBD2. This CDR3 has 16 amino acids. Germline assignment: CDR1 SGHNT and CDR2 YYREEE (reference sequence). V was pared by 4 bases and J by 5 bases, with 12 bases of the junction left unmatched. The CDR3 is CASSRSGGRAGETQYF. CDR3 coding DNA: TGTGCCAGCAGCCGGAGCGGCGGGAGGGCCGGGGAGACCCAGTACTTC. Filled out from reference TRBV5-4 and TRBJ2-5, the complete variable domain reads ETGVTQSPTHLIKTRGQQVTLRCSSQSGHNTVSWYQQALGQGPQFIFQYYREEENGRGNFPPRFSGLQFPNYSSELNVNALELDDSALYLCASSRSGGRAGETQYFGPGTRLLVL.

The genes are TRBV19 and TRBJ1-5; D perhaps matches TRBD1 (5 bases). Per germline, CDR1 LNHDA and CDR2 SQIVND (reference sequence). The V end lost 0 bases, the J end lost 2 bases, and 5 bases lay between the germline ends. The CDR3 consists of 14 residues. The CDR3, as DNA: TGTGCCAGTAGTATAGAACAGGGCAATCAGCCCCAGCATTTT. This encodes CASSIEQGNQPQHF. Complete variable domain (other parts from reference TRBV19 and TRBJ1-5): DGGITQSPKYLFRKEGQNVTLSCEQNLNHDAMYWYRQDPGQGLRLIYYSQIVNDFQKGDIAEGYSVSREKKESFPLTVTSAQKNPTAFYLCASSIEQGNQPQHFGDGTRLSIL.

Points on this clone: The same CDR3 is also encoded by other DNA sequences in this sample. V and J are TRBV13 and TRBJ2-3, with TRBD2 matching 8 bases. CDR1 PRHDT and CDR2 FYEKMQ come from the germline V gene (reference sequence). The CDR3 contains 17 residues. V lost 6 bases to trimming and J lost 4 bases; unmatched junction nucleotides: 15. This CDR3 is CASSLRGTGGDPDTQYF. In DNA form, the CDR3 reads TGTGCCAGCAGTTTACGCGGGACCGGGGGGGATCCAGATACGCAGTATTTT. The full variable domain, completed using reference TRBV13 and TRBJ2-3, is AAGVIQSPRHLIKEKRETATLKCYPIPRHDTVYWYQQGPGQDPQFLISFYEKMQSDKGSIPDRFSAQQFSDYHSELNMSSLELGDSALYFCASSLRGTGGDPDTQYFGPGTRLTVL.